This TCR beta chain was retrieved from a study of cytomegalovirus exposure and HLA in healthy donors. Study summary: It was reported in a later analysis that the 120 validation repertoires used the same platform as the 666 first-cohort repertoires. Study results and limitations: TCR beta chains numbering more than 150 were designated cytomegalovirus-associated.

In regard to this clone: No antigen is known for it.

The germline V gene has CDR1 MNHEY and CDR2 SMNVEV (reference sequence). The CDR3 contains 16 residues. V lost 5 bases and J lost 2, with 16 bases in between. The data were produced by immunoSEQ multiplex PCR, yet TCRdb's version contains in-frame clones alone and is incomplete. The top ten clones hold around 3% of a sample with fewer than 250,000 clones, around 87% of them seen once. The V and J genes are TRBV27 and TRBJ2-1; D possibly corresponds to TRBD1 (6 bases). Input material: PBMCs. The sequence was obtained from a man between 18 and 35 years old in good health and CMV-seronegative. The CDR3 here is CASSGYRAGPYNEQFF. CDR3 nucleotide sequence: TGTGCCAGCAGTGGTTACAGGGCTGGCCCCTACAATGAGCAGTTCTTC.